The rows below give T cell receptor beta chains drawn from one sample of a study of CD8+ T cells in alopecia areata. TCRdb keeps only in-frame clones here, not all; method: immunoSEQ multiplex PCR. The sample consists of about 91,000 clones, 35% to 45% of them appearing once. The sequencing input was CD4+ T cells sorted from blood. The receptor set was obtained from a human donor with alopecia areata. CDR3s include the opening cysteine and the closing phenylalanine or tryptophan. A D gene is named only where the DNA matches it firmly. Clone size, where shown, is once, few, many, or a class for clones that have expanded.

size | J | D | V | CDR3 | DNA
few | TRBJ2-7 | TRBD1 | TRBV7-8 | CASSSQTWAGGFYEQYF | TGTGCCAGCAGCTCGCAAACTTGGGCAGGGGGTTTCTACGAGCAGTACTTC
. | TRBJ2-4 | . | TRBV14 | CASSQVLGPGNIQYF | TGTGCCAGCAGCCAAGTGTTGGGGCCGGGAAACATTCAGTACTTC
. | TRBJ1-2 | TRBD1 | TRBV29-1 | CSVELTGVNYGYTF | TGCAGCGTTGAACTGACAGGGGTCAACTATGGCTACACCTTC
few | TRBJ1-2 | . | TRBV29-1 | CSVEDPWGESYTF | TGCAGCGTTGAAGATCCGTGGGGGGAGAGCTACACCTTC
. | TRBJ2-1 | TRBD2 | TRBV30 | CAWDAGVVANEQFF | TGTGCCTGGGATGCGGGAGTGGTCGCCAATGAGCAGTTCTTC
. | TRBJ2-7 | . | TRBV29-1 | CSVSLAVSSYEQYF | TGCAGCGTTAGTCTGGCGGTAAGCTCCTACGAGCAGTACTTC
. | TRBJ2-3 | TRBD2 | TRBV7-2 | CASSLLGLAGGTDTQYF | TGTGCCAGCAGCTTACTCGGACTAGCGGGGGGGACAGATACGCAGTATTTT
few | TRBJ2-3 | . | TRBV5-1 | CASATMADTDTQYF | TGCGCCAGCGCCACCATGGCAGACACAGATACGCAGTATTTT
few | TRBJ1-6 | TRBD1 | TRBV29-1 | CSVAGTEDSPLHF | TGCAGCGTTGCCGGGACAGAAGATTCACCCCTCCACTTT
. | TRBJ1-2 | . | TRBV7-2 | CASSLDRTANYGYTF | TGTGCCAGCAGCTTAGACCGGACCGCTAACTATGGCTACACCTTC
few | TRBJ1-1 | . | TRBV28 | CASSGQGPNTEAFF | TGTGCCAGCAGTGGTCAGGGGCCGAACACTGAAGCTTTCTTT
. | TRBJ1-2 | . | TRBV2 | CASRTEVYGYTF | TGTGCCAGTAGGACGGAAGTCTATGGCTACACCTTC
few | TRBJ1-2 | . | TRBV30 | CACPGGPVYGYTF | TGTGCCTGTCCGGGGGGCCCGGTCTATGGCTACACCTTC
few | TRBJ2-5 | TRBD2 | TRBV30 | CASRLAGETQYF | TGTGCCTCCAGACTAGCGGGTGAGACCCAGTACTTC
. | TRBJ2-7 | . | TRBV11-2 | CASSRLVAYEQYF | TGTGCCAGCTCACGACTCGTCGCCTACGAGCAGTACTTC
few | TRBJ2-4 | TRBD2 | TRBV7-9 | CASSGLAGGKNIQYF | TGTGCCAGCAGCGGACTAGCGGGGGGCAAAAACATTCAGTACTTC
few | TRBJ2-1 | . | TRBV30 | CAWTSGSREQFF | TGTGCCTGGACCTCCGGGAGCAGGGAGCAGTTCTTC
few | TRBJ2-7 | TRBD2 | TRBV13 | CASSLGVGGRANEQYF | TGTGCCAGCAGCTTAGGAGTGGGCGGGAGGGCCAACGAGCAGTACTTC
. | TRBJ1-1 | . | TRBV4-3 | CASSQDEAGRTEAFF | TGCGCCAGCAGCCAAGATGAGGCAGGGCGCACTGAAGCTTTCTTT
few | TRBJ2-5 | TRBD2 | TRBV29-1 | CSVGVFRTSGIPIPQETQYF | TGCAGCGTTGGTGTTTTTCGGACTAGCGGGATCCCAATACCCCAAGAGACCCAGTACTTC
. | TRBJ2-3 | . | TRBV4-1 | CASSPWPRPDTQYF | TGCGCCAGCAGCCCTTGGCCCAGACCGGATACGCAGTATTTT
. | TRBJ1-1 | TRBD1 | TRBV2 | CASSKAGGQATEAFF | TGTGCCAGCAGCAAAGCGGGGGGACAGGCTACTGAAGCTTTCTTT
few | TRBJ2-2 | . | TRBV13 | CASSPHGNTGELFF | TGTGCCAGCAGCCCTCACGGGAACACCGGGGAGCTGTTTTTT
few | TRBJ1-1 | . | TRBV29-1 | CSVDREAFF | TGCAGCGTTGACAGAGAAGCTTTCTTT
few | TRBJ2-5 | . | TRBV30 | CAWSVGETQYF | TGTGCCTGGAGTGTGGGAGAGACCCAGTACTTC
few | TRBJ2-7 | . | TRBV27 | CASSFTPDYEQYF | TGTGCCAGCAGTTTCACCCCCGACTACGAGCAGTACTTC
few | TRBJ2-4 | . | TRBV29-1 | CSVEGFGKNIQYF | TGCAGCGTTGAGGGATTTGGCAAAAACATTCAGTACTTC
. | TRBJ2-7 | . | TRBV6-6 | CASRPPQGGYEQYF | TGTGCCAGCAGACCCCCACAGGGTGGCTACGAGCAGTACTTC
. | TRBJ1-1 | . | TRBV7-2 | CASSLGVWGLFTEAFF | TGTGCCAGCAGCTTAGGGGTTTGGGGGCTATTCACTGAAGCTTTCTTT
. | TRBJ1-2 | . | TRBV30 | CAWSTLTNYGYTF | TGTGCCTGGAGTACCCTGACTAACTATGGCTACACCTTC
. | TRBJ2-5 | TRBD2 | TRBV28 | CASSSGASGDQETQYF | TGTGCCAGCAGTAGCGGGGCTAGCGGAGACCAAGAGACCCAGTACTTC
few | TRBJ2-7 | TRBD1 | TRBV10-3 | CAISVGQGTYEQYF | TGTGCCATCAGTGTGGGACAGGGAACCTACGAGCAGTACTTC
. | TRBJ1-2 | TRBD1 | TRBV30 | CAWATGAWGYTF | TGTGCCTGGGCAACAGGGGCTTGGGGCTACACCTTC
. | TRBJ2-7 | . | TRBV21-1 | CASSRATGTSGYTYEQYF | TGTGCCAGCAGCAGAGCCACCGGGACTAGCGGTTATACCTACGAGCAGTACTTC
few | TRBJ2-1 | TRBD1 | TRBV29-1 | CSVEAPGQNYNEQFF | TGCAGCGTTGAGGCCCCGGGACAGAACTACAATGAGCAGTTCTTC
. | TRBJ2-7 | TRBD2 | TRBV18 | CASSWTSVADEQYF | TGTGCCAGCTCTTGGACTAGCGTCGCTGACGAGCAGTACTTC
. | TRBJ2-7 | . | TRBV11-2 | CASSLPKRSYEQYF | TGTGCCAGCAGCTTGCCCAAAAGATCCTACGAGCAGTACTTC
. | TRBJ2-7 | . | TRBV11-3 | CASSLDHTADEQYF | TGTGCCAGCAGCTTAGATCACACCGCGGACGAGCAGTACTTC
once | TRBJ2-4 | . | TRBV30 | CAWDRAKNIQYF | TGTGCCTGGGACAGGGCCAAAAACATTCAGTACTTC
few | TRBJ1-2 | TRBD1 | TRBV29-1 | CSVARGQGAGGYTF | TGCAGCGTTGCCCGGGGACAGGGGGCGGGAGGCTACACCTTC
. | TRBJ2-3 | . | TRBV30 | CAWSGYDTQYF | TGTGCCTGGAGTGGGTACGATACGCAGTATTTT
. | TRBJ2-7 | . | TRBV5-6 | CASRSRDVPYEQYF | TGTGCCAGCAGGTCACGGGACGTCCCCTACGAGCAGTACTTC
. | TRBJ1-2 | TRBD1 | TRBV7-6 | CASSFPGGGYTF | TGTGCCAGCAGCTTTCCAGGGGGCGGCTACACCTTC
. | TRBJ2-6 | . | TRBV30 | CAWSVDSSGANVLTF | TGTGCCTGGAGTGTAGACAGCTCTGGGGCCAACGTCCTGACTTTC
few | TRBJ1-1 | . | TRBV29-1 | CSATSNTEAFF | TGCAGCGCAACTTCGAACACTGAAGCTTTCTTT
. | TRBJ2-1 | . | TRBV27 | CASSLGLATYNEQFF | TGTGCCAGCAGTTTGGGTCTAGCAACCTACAATGAGCAGTTCTTC
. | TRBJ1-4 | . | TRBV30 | CAWSVLGRENEKLFF | TGTGCCTGGAGTGTACTCGGCAGGGAAAATGAAAAACTGTTTTTT
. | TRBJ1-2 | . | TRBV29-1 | CSVEAGYDGYTF | TGCAGCGTTGAAGCGGGATATGATGGCTACACCTTC
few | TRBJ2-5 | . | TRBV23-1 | CASSQSTKGKAQYF | TGCGCCAGCAGTCAATCGACGAAGGGGAAGGCCCAGTACTTC
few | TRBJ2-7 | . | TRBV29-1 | CSAAGDRSYEQYF | TGCAGCGCCGCGGGGGACAGGTCCTACGAGCAGTACTTC
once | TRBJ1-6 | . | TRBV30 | CAWSVRTDNSPLHF | TGTGCCTGGAGTGTAAGGACAGATAATTCACCCCTCCACTTT
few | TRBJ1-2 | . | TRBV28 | CASTGSLGGYTF | TGTGCCAGCACCGGAAGCCTGGGAGGCTACACCTTC
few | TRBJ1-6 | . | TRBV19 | CASLGRGYNSPLHF | TGTGCCAGTCTGGGCAGGGGATACAATTCACCCCTCCACTTT
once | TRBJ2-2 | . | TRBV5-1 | CASSSGTPGGTGELFF | TGCGCCAGCAGCTCCGGGACGCCCGGCGGCACCGGGGAGCTGTTTTTT
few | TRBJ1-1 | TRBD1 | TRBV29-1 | CSVVRQGAGEAFF | TGCAGCGTTGTTCGGCAGGGGGCGGGTGAAGCTTTCTTT
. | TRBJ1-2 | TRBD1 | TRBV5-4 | CASSWGQALNYGYTF | TGTGCCAGCAGCTGGGGACAGGCTCTAAACTATGGCTACACCTTC
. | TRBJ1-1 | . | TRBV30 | CAWSVGFLNTEAFF | TGTGCCTGGAGTGTTGGCTTTTTAAACACTGAAGCTTTCTTT
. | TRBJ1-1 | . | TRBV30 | CAWDSGGNEAFF | TGTGCCTGGGATTCGGGTGGTAATGAAGCTTTCTTT